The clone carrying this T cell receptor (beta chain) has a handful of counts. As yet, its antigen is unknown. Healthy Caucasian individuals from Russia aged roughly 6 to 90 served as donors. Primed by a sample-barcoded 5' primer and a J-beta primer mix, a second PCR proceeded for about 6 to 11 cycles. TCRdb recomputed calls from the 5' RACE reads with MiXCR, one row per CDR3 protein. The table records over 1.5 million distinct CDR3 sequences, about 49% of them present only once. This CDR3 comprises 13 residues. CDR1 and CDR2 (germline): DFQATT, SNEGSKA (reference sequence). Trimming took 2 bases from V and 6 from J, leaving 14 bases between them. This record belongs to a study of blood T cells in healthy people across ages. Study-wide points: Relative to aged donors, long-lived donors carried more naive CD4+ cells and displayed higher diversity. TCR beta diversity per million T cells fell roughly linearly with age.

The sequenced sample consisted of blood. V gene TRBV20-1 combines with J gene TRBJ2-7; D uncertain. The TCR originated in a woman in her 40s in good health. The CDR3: CSARSVELSEQYF. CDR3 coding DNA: TGCAGTGCTAGAAGTGTGGAATTAAGCGAGCAGTACTTC.